A selection of T cell receptor beta chains follows, all from one sample in a study of blood T cell repertoires in COVID-19. The protocol was immunoSEQ multiplex PCR, while the TCRdb copy is restricted to in-frame clones and leaves out a portion. Of 200,000 to 300,000 clones in the sample, approximately 88% were seen once. Source material: PBMCs or T cells enriched from blood (not recorded which). Receptor source: a woman in her thirties or forties who had been exposed to COVID-19. Each CDR3 is given with its conserved first and last residue. A D gene is named only where the DNA matches it firmly. Clone size is given for some rows only: seen once, a few or many times, or a class if the clone is expanded.

clone size: -
J gene: TRBJ1-6
V gene: TRBV6-1
D gene: -
CDR3 protein: CASSDHSTLGNSPLHF
CDR3 DNA: TGTGCCAGCAGTGACCACTCGACTCTGGGTAATTCACCCCTCCACTTT

clone size: -
J gene: TRBJ1-5
V gene: TRBV2
D gene: TRBD1
CDR3 protein: CASSSTGGGNQPQHF
CDR3 DNA: TGTGCCAGCAGCTCAACAGGGGGGGGCAATCAGCCCCAGCATTTT

clone size: -
J gene: TRBJ1-5
V gene: TRBV27
D gene: TRBD1
CDR3 protein: CASSRTGQGLQPQHF
CDR3 DNA: TGTGCCAGCAGTCGTACGGGACAGGGGTTACAGCCCCAGCATTTT

clone size: -
J gene: TRBJ1-4
V gene: TRBV7-9
D gene: -
CDR3 protein: CASSLFPQGPELPNEKLFF
CDR3 DNA: TGTGCCAGCAGCTTATTTCCGCAGGGGCCCGAACTCCCTAATGAAAAACTGTTTTTT

clone size: -
J gene: TRBJ2-1
V gene: TRBV4-1
D gene: -
CDR3 protein: CASSQGESFNEQFF
CDR3 DNA: TGCGCCAGCAGCCAAGGGGAGAGCTTCAATGAGCAGTTCTTC

clone size: -
J gene: TRBJ2-7
V gene: TRBV2
D gene: -
CDR3 protein: CASSEFVSSYEQYF
CDR3 DNA: TGTGCCAGCAGTGAGTTCGTCAGCTCCTACGAGCAGTACTTC

clone size: once
J gene: TRBJ2-7
V gene: TRBV28
D gene: -
CDR3 protein: CASNTLGGGSYEQYF
CDR3 DNA: TGTGCCAGCAACACCCTGGGGGGAGGCTCCTACGAGCAGTACTTC

clone size: -
J gene: TRBJ2-3
V gene: TRBV15
D gene: -
CDR3 protein: CATSRRGGSRITDTQYF
CDR3 DNA: TGTGCCACCAGCAGGAGGGGGGGCTCCAGGATCACAGATACGCAGTATTTT

clone size: -
J gene: TRBJ1-2
V gene: TRBV11-2
D gene: -
CDR3 protein: CASSLDLVTSNYGYTF
CDR3 DNA: TGTGCCAGCAGCTTAGATCTCGTGACTTCTAACTATGGCTACACCTTC

clone size: -
J gene: TRBJ1-1
V gene: TRBV11-3
D gene: -
CDR3 protein: CASSLRTEAFF
CDR3 DNA: TGTGCCAGCAGCTTACGGACTGAAGCTTTCTTT

clone size: -
J gene: TRBJ1-4
V gene: TRBV4-3
D gene: -
CDR3 protein: CASSQGTITNEKLFF
CDR3 DNA: TGCGCCAGCAGCCAAGGAACAATAACTAATGAAAAACTGTTTTTT

clone size: -
J gene: TRBJ1-2
V gene: TRBV4-3
D gene: -
CDR3 protein: CASNPSLGSGGYTF
CDR3 DNA: TGCGCCAGCAACCCTTCACTAGGGTCGGGTGGCTACACCTTC

clone size: -
J gene: TRBJ2-1
V gene: TRBV27
D gene: -
CDR3 protein: CASSGGGLYNEQFF
CDR3 DNA: TGTGCCAGCAGTGGGGGGGGGCTCTACAATGAGCAGTTCTTC

clone size: -
J gene: TRBJ2-3
V gene: TRBV7-8
D gene: TRBD2
CDR3 protein: CASSPNSGRVGGTQYF
CDR3 DNA: TGTGCCAGCAGCCCGAATAGCGGGAGGGTCGGGGGTACGCAGTATTTT

clone size: -
J gene: TRBJ2-3
V gene: TRBV5-4
D gene: TRBD2
CDR3 protein: CASSLLGLADTDTQYF
CDR3 DNA: TGTGCCAGCAGCTTGCTGGGACTAGCGGACACAGATACGCAGTATTTT

clone size: -
J gene: TRBJ1-1
V gene: TRBV5-1
D gene: -
CDR3 protein: CASSLAVRAAGGTEAFF
CDR3 DNA: TGCGCCAGCAGCTTGGCCGTCAGGGCAGCCGGTGGCACTGAAGCTTTCTTT

clone size: -
J gene: TRBJ2-5
V gene: TRBV24-1
D gene: TRBD1
CDR3 protein: CATSDSDRAQETQYF
CDR3 DNA: TGTGCCACCAGTGATTCGGACAGGGCTCAAGAGACCCAGTACTTC

clone size: few
J gene: TRBJ1-1
V gene: TRBV11-2
D gene: -
CDR3 protein: CASSLGSNTEAFF
CDR3 DNA: TGTGCCAGCAGCTTGGGCTCTAACACTGAAGCTTTCTTT

clone size: -
J gene: TRBJ2-3
V gene: TRBV24-1
D gene: TRBD1
CDR3 protein: CATRNTGGGTDTQYF
CDR3 DNA: TGTGCCACCAGAAACACAGGGGGCGGCACAGATACGCAGTATTTT

clone size: -
J gene: TRBJ2-6
V gene: TRBV5-1
D gene: -
CDR3 protein: CASSLGPGLNSGANVLTF
CDR3 DNA: TGTGCCAGCAGCCTGGGGCCAGGGCTTAACTCTGGGGCCAACGTCCTGACTTTC

clone size: -
J gene: TRBJ2-3
V gene: TRBV19
D gene: TRBD2
CDR3 protein: CASSEAGGTDTQYF
CDR3 DNA: TGTGCCAGTAGTGAGGCGGGGGGTACAGATACGCAGTATTTT

clone size: once
J gene: TRBJ2-3
V gene: TRBV3-1/TRBV3-2
D gene: TRBD2
CDR3 protein: CASLLAGTDTQYF
CDR3 DNA: TGTGCCAGCCTACTAGCGGGAACAGATACGCAGTATTTT

clone size: -
J gene: TRBJ2-1
V gene: TRBV5-4
D gene: -
CDR3 protein: CASSLVGSSYNEQFF
CDR3 DNA: TGTGCCAGCAGCTTGGTGGGGAGCTCCTACAATGAGCAGTTCTTC

clone size: -
J gene: TRBJ1-1
V gene: TRBV18
D gene: -
CDR3 protein: CASSSPGGATEAFF
CDR3 DNA: TGTGCCAGCTCATCACCGGGAGGGGCCACTGAAGCTTTCTTT

clone size: -
J gene: TRBJ1-3
V gene: TRBV3-1/TRBV3-2
D gene: TRBD1
CDR3 protein: CASSQVGTGTIYF
CDR3 DNA: TGTGCCAGCAGCCAGGTCGGGACAGGCACCATATATTTT

clone size: few
J gene: TRBJ1-5
V gene: TRBV28
D gene: TRBD1
CDR3 protein: CASSDQGGGNQPQHF
CDR3 DNA: TGTGCCAGCAGTGACCAGGGGGGAGGCAATCAGCCCCAGCATTTT

clone size: few
J gene: TRBJ1-2
V gene: TRBV12-3/TRBV12-4
D gene: -
CDR3 protein: CASSFGYGYTF
CDR3 DNA: TGTGCCAGCAGTTTCGGCTATGGCTACACCTTC

clone size: -
J gene: TRBJ1-1
V gene: TRBV24-1
D gene: TRBD1
CDR3 protein: CATSDSGQGENTEAFF
CDR3 DNA: TGTGCCACCAGTGATTCGGGACAGGGGGAGAACACTGAAGCTTTCTTT

clone size: -
J gene: TRBJ1-2
V gene: TRBV6-5
D gene: -
CDR3 protein: CASSYSMGAPYGYTF
CDR3 DNA: TGTGCCAGCAGTTACTCGATGGGCGCGCCCTATGGCTACACCTTC

clone size: -
J gene: TRBJ1-2
V gene: TRBV19
D gene: TRBD1
CDR3 protein: CASSIDTGEANGYTF
CDR3 DNA: TGTGCCAGTAGTATTGACACAGGGGAAGCAAATGGCTACACCTTC

clone size: once
J gene: TRBJ2-2
V gene: TRBV11-2
D gene: -
CDR3 protein: CASSLFGSGNTGELFF
CDR3 DNA: TGTGCCAGCAGCTTATTCGGGAGTGGAAACACCGGGGAGCTGTTTTTT

clone size: -
J gene: TRBJ2-3
V gene: TRBV7-2
D gene: -
CDR3 protein: CASSRGVGGTDTQYF
CDR3 DNA: TGTGCCAGCAGCCGGGGTGTGGGAGGTACAGATACGCAGTATTTT

clone size: once
J gene: TRBJ2-6
V gene: TRBV3-1/TRBV3-2
D gene: -
CDR3 protein: CASSFAGSGANVLTF
CDR3 DNA: TGTGCCAGCAGCTTCGCGGGGTCTGGGGCCAACGTCCTGACTTTC

clone size: -
J gene: TRBJ2-7
V gene: TRBV6-5
D gene: -
CDR3 protein: CASSYSPSSYEQYF
CDR3 DNA: TGTGCCAGCAGTTACTCGCCTAGCTCCTACGAGCAGTACTTC

clone size: -
J gene: TRBJ1-2
V gene: TRBV5-1
D gene: TRBD1
CDR3 protein: CASSLDIGGSYGYTF
CDR3 DNA: TGTGCCAGCAGCTTGGATATAGGGGGCAGCTATGGCTACACCTTC

clone size: -
J gene: TRBJ2-1
V gene: TRBV28
D gene: TRBD2
CDR3 protein: CASSFPSGGANEQFF
CDR3 DNA: TGTGCCAGCAGTTTCCCTAGCGGGGGGGCCAATGAGCAGTTCTTC

clone size: once
J gene: TRBJ2-3
V gene: TRBV5-1
D gene: TRBD1
CDR3 protein: CASSSTGGRADTQYF
CDR3 DNA: TGTGCCAGCAGCTCGACAGGGGGCCGGGCAGATACGCAGTATTTT

clone size: -
J gene: TRBJ1-1
V gene: TRBV29-1
D gene: TRBD1
CDR3 protein: CSVERGQGNTEAFF
CDR3 DNA: TGCAGCGTTGAAAGGGGACAGGGGAACACTGAAGCTTTCTTT

clone size: -
J gene: TRBJ1-1
V gene: TRBV27
D gene: -
CDR3 protein: CASSPMGHRNTEAFF
CDR3 DNA: TGTGCCAGCAGTCCGATGGGACATAGGAACACTGAAGCTTTCTTT

clone size: -
J gene: TRBJ1-4
V gene: TRBV19
D gene: -
CDR3 protein: CAAGEEKLFF
CDR3 DNA: TGTGCCGCCGGGGAGGAAAAACTGTTTTTT

clone size: once
J gene: TRBJ1-5
V gene: TRBV30
D gene: -
CDR3 protein: CAWGRGTAQPQHF
CDR3 DNA: TGTGCCTGGGGGAGAGGGACTGCTCAGCCCCAGCATTTT

clone size: -
J gene: TRBJ1-5
V gene: TRBV19
D gene: -
CDR3 protein: CASSINVDDQPQHF
CDR3 DNA: TGTGCCAGTAGTATAAACGTAGATGATCAGCCCCAGCATTTT

clone size: -
J gene: TRBJ1-3
V gene: TRBV6-2/TRBV6-3
D gene: -
CDR3 protein: CASSPWVQGTGNTIYF
CDR3 DNA: TGTGCCAGCAGCCCTTGGGTCCAGGGAACTGGAAACACCATATATTTT

clone size: -
J gene: TRBJ2-7
V gene: TRBV7-9
D gene: TRBD1
CDR3 protein: CASSLDGTGFGEQYF
CDR3 DNA: TGTGCCAGCAGCTTAGACGGGACAGGGTTCGGCGAGCAGTACTTC

clone size: -
J gene: TRBJ2-1
V gene: TRBV19
D gene: -
CDR3 protein: CASSTQTARTYNEQFF
CDR3 DNA: TGTGCCAGTAGTACTCAGACAGCCAGGACCTACAATGAGCAGTTCTTC

clone size: -
J gene: TRBJ1-4
V gene: TRBV4-3
D gene: TRBD1
CDR3 protein: CASSWGRQGATNEKLFF
CDR3 DNA: TGCGCCAGCAGCTGGGGGAGACAGGGTGCAACTAATGAAAAACTGTTTTTT

clone size: once
J gene: TRBJ1-6
V gene: TRBV19
D gene: TRBD1
CDR3 protein: CASSELGQGARQSPLHF
CDR3 DNA: TGTGCCAGTAGTGAATTGGGACAGGGGGCGAGGCAATCACCCCTCCACTTT

clone size: -
J gene: TRBJ2-1
V gene: TRBV5-6
D gene: -
CDR3 protein: CASSLAGVLIGEQFF
CDR3 DNA: TGTGCCAGCAGCTTGGCAGGGGTATTAATAGGTGAGCAGTTCTTC

clone size: -
J gene: TRBJ2-3
V gene: TRBV5-1
D gene: TRBD2
CDR3 protein: CASAGVAGGTDTQYF
CDR3 DNA: TGCGCCAGCGCCGGAGTCGCGGGGGGCACAGATACGCAGTATTTT

clone size: -
J gene: TRBJ2-7
V gene: TRBV28
D gene: TRBD1
CDR3 protein: CASSLRTGGEQYF
CDR3 DNA: TGTGCCAGCAGTTTACGGACAGGGGGCGAGCAGTACTTC